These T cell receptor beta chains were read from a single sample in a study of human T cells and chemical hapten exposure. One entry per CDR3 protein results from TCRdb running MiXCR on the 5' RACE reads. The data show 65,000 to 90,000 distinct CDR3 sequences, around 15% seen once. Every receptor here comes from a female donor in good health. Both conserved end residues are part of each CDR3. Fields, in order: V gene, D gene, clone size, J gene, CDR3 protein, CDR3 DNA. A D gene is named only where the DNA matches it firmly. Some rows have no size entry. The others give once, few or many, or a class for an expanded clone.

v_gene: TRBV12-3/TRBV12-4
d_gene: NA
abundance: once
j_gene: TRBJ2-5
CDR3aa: CASSLSRPGETQYF
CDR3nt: TGTGCCAGCAGTTTGTCGCGACCTGGAGAGACCCAGTACTTC

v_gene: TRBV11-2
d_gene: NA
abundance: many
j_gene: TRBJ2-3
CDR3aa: CASSASTDTQYF
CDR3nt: TGTGCCAGCAGCGCCAGCACAGATACGCAGTATTTT

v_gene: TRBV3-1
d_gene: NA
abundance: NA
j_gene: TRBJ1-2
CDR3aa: CASSQAAGQNYGYTF
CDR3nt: TGTGCCAGCAGCCAAGCAGCAGGACAGAACTATGGCTACACCTTC

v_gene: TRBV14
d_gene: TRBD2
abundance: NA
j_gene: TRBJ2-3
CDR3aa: CASSPSGLAGGRADTQYF
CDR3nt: TGTGCCAGCAGCCCCTCCGGACTAGCGGGAGGTCGGGCAGATACGCAGTATTTT

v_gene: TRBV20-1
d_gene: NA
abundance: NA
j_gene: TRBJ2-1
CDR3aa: CSARIANHEQFF
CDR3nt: TGCAGTGCTAGGATTGCTAACCATGAGCAGTTCTTC

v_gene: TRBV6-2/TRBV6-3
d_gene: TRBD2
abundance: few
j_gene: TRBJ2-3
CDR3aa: CASSAPAGGGRDTQYF
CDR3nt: TGTGCCAGCAGCGCGCCCGCGGGCGGGGGGCGAGATACGCAGTATTTT

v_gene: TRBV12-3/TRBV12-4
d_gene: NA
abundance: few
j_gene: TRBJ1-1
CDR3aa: CASSSDTGKLGEAFF
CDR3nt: TGTGCCAGCAGTTCTGACACGGGGAAGCTGGGTGAAGCTTTCTTT

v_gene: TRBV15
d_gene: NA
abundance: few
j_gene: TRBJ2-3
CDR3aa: CATSRGGRPSTDTQYF
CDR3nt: TGTGCCACCAGCAGGGGAGGCAGACCTAGCACAGATACGCAGTATTTT

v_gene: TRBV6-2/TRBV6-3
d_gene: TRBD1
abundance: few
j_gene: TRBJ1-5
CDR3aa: CASSRQGGQPQHF
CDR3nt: TGTGCCAGCAGCCGACAGGGCGGTCAGCCCCAGCATTTT

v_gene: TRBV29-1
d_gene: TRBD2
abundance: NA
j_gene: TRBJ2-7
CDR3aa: CSVSSGTFEQYF
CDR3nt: TGCAGCGTTTCTAGCGGGACCTTCGAGCAGTACTTC

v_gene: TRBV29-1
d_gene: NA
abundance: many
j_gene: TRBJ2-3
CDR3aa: CSVRRRDQNAAGKNTQYF
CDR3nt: TGCAGCGTTCGCCGCCGGGATCAAAATGCCGCAGGCAAAAATACGCAGTATTTT

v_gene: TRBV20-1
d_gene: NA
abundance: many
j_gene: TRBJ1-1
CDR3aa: CSARSQVLRTVGEAFF
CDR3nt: TGCAGTGCTAGAAGTCAGGTTCTCAGGACGGTTGGGGAAGCTTTCTTT

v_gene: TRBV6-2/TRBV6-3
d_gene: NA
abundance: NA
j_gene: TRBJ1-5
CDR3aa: CASSLGRGQPQHF
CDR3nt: TGTGCCAGCAGTTTGGGCCGGGGTCAGCCCCAGCATTTT

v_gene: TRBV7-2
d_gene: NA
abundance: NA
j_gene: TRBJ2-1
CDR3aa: CASSLALGEQFF
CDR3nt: TGTGCCAGCAGCTTAGCGCTGGGTGAGCAGTTCTTC